The T cell receptor (beta chain) under discussion was sequenced for a study of T cell repertoires in cytomegalovirus infection. Study-wide context: Epitope selection comprised recently identified HLA-C-restricted CMV epitopes and well-studied HLA-B-restricted CMV epitopes. Overall study results and limits: HLA-C-restricted CMV clonotypes gave the most frequent clonotype in two of eight donors.

This clonotype has a handful of counts. Its antigen is currently unknown. In germline, CDR1 is MNHEY, CDR2 SVGAGI. The CDR3 has 14 residues. V shed 6 bases and J shed 4 bases, with 15 bases lying between them. TCRdb passed the reads through MiXCR, listing each CDR3 protein once. The repertoire consists of about 830,000 distinct CDR3 sequences, with less than 35% occurring once and the leading ten covering 9.5% to 15%. This TCR derives from a human donor in good health (CMV status not recorded). Some clones in this sample may be carry-over from other donors' samples. Material: cultured CD8+ T cells from PBMCs, obtained from culture after CMV antigen stimulation. The J gene is TRBJ2-5, the V gene TRBV6-5, with D perhaps matching TRBD1 (7 bases). CDR3 sequence reads: CASREQGRIETQYF. CDR3 sequence (DNA): TGTGCCAGCAGGGAACAGGGGAGGATAGAGACCCAGTACTTC.